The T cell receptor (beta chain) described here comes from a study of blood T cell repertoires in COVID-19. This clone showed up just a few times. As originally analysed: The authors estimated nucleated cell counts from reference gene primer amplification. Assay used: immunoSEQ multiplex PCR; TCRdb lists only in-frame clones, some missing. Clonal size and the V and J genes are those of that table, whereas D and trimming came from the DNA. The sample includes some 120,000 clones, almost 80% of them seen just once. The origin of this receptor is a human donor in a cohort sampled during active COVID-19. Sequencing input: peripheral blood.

This chain's CDR3 is CASSRLAGGPYEQYF. The CDR3 DNA follows: TGTGCCAGTAGCAGACTAGCGGGGGGGCCCTACGAGCAGTACTTC. This chain links TRBV19 with TRBJ2-7, with 14 bases fitting TRBD2. The CDR3 consists of 15 residues. Trimming removed 6 bases from V and 2 bases from J; junction bases left unmatched: 3. CDR1 is LNHDA, CDR2 SQIVND, per germline (reference sequence).